Sequencing of this TCR beta chain was carried out in a study of blood T cell repertoires in COVID-19 (dated by TCRdb to 2019 to 2021). For context, the study as a whole: Samples covering the acute and convalescent phases of COVID-19 were provided by collaborators in the United States, Italy and Spain. HLA class I and class II types, where available, came from metadata supplied by the sample provider rather than from assay-based typing. Sample metadata almost always included a de-identified subject ID, COVID-19 status, age in years and sex. Deeply sampled blood TCRbeta repertoires from subjects exposed to, actively infected with, or recovered from COVID-19 were included in the dataset. The prospective study material was composed of cDNA or gDNA derived from T cells, B-cell-depleted T cells, or PBMCs. The repertoires were released in a freely available public database meant as a resource for research on the immune response to SARS-CoV-2. The samples were drawn from the first 160 participants of the ongoing ImmuneRACE study and from over a thousand subjects provided by 6 global collaborators.

TCRbeta CDR3 regions were amplified from genomic DNA by means of the immunoSEQ Assay, a bias-controlled multiplex PCR. The study's processing was this. Within the assay, amplification of reference gene primers was used to estimate how many nucleated cells each sample contained. Sequence reads were collapsed and filtered to measure the absolute abundance of every unique TCRbeta CDR3 rearrangement. For each sample, productive Simpson clonality was calculated as the square root of Simpson's diversity index over productive rearrangements. As stored in TCRdb, this immuneACCESS dataset retains in-frame rearrangements with V and J assigned. A fraction of the clones does not appear; measured against another copy, unresolved V genes explain less than half of the discrepancy, and the remainder lacks a known reason. That table is the source of V, J and clone size, and D and trimming were worked out from the DNA. The sample table contains a few hundred thousand clones; only one count was recorded for 80% to 85% of them. The ten largest make up 5% of the sample.

Per the germline V gene, WSHSY is the CDR1 and SAAADI is the CDR2. A distance of 11 bases separates the germline ends of V and J, which lose 7 bases and 1 base respectively. The CDR3 spans 14 residues, from the cysteine through the phenylalanine. Solely the CDR3 DNA is kept, with 42 bases framed from the first base. Participants in the prospective study were enrolled through a virtual design, were aged about 18 to 100 years, and lived in under 25 United States geographic areas. In the prospective study, participants were assigned to cohorts based on the clinical history participants reported in a screening survey and a study questionnaire. Exposed participants were defined as having been in contact with someone with a PCR-confirmed or clinician-diagnosed COVID-19 case within 2 weeks of study entry. In the prospective study, mobile phlebotomists collected whole blood, serum and a nasopharyngeal or oropharyngeal swab from each participant. Over a 2-month period, participants in the prospective study had the option of providing additional blood draws and questionnaires. Prospective study blood samples were shipped either frozen or at room temperature before DNA extraction.

Study-wide conclusions, independent of this receptor: The quantity of clinical and demographic metadata differed by source and by participant and was supplied without curation.

Comment on this clone: It lacks a known antigen. Base qualities are not provided; no much larger clone lies one nucleotide away.

The sequencing input was PBMCs or T cells enriched from blood (not recorded which). The sequence is built from TRBV10-2 and TRBJ2-1, with a weak D call of TRBD2 (6 bases match). The TCR originated in a middle-aged man who had been exposed to COVID-19. The DNA sequence reads TGCGCCAGCACGACGGGGGTGTCCTACAATGAGCAGTTCTTC. It specifies CASTTGVSYNEQFF.